This T cell receptor (beta chain) derives from a study of cytomegalovirus exposure and HLA in healthy donors. With respect to this clone: Its target is unknown.

The donors formed part of the approximately 120-subject validation cohort, distinct from the roughly 700-subject first cohort. V lost 3 bases to trimming and J lost 3 bases; unmatched junction nucleotides: 11. The CDR3 extends over 16 amino acids. In germline, CDR1 is SGHDN, CDR2 FVKESK. Study-wide results and limits: There were some public TCRs occurring in many donors, but most TCR sequences were rare. First-cohort TCR clusters tended to co-occur in the roughly 120 validation repertoires, a later analysis found.

Assay used: immunoSEQ multiplex PCR; TCRdb lists only in-frame clones, some missing. Counted here are some 130,000 clones, approximately 92% occurring once; the ten biggest clones make up 1.2%. The sequenced material came from PBMCs. This TCR was sampled from a woman aged 18-29 years in good health and CMV-seronegative. The chain has TRBV14 and TRBJ2-7; TRBD2 matches at 7 bases. This CDR3 reads CASSHSRLAPFYEQYF. CDR3 sequence (DNA): TGTGCCAGCAGCCACTCGCGACTAGCACCCTTCTACGAGCAGTACTTC.